In this sample, the clone carrying this TCR beta chain turned up a few times. As yet, its antigen is unknown. V shed 3 bases and J shed 3 bases, with 23 bases lying between them. Germline lookup yields CDR1 MGHRA and CDR2 YSYEKL. CDR3 size: 18 residues. This record belongs to a study of lymphopenia after photon versus proton radiotherapy. The study's findings and limits: Post-nadir diversity loss with photons came from oligoclonal expansion, particularly CD8+ Temra cells. Authors raise, but do not show, better survival with proton therapy. Proton therapy kept repertoires fairly stable, unlike photons, which gained effector/memory cells. Larger post-nadir TCR diversity loss correlated inversely with survival in deceased patients.

The assay was immunoSEQ multiplex PCR, and TCRdb's table has in-frame clones only and misses some. Among approximately 65,000 clones listed, roughly 90% were seen once. The source was peripheral blood, collected from a patient treated with proton-based radiotherapy. This clonotype was sampled from a man aged 80 or over with esophageal cancer. The rearrangement uses TRBV4-1 and TRBJ1-2; maybe TRBD1 (6 bases). The CDR3 coding sequence is TGCGCCAGCAGCCAGGGTATAGACAGGCGGCGCTTAGACTATGGCTACACCTTC. It codes for CASSQGIDRRRLDYGYTF.